This T cell receptor beta chain was observed in a study of blood T cells in healthy people across ages. Alongside a J-beta primer mix, a sample-barcoded 5' primer served in a second PCR lasting roughly 7 to 12 cycles. MiXCR, applied by TCRdb to the 5' RACE reads, yields one record per CDR3 protein. Here the sample spans about 970,000 distinct CDR3 sequences, approximately 50% being singletons. Trimming removed 3 bases from V and 4 bases from J, with 15 bases in between. CDR3 length equals 16 residues. CDR1 and CDR2 from the germline V gene are SNHLY and FYNNEI. Sequenced input: blood. This chain links TRBV2 with TRBJ1-4; perhaps TRBD1 as D (5 bases). The sequence came from a woman in her fifties or sixties in good health. The CDR3 coding sequence is TGTGCCAGCAGTGACGGTCGCAGGGCCGGTAATGAAAAACTGTTTTTT. This sequence encodes CASSDGRRAGNEKLFF.